This entry features one T cell receptor (beta chain) sequence. Its antigen is undetermined. This entry is derived from a study of cytomegalovirus exposure and HLA in healthy donors. Study-level results: One variant, a missense change in DCLRE1C, was linked in a later analysis to TCR beta V- and J-gene trimming. HLA alleles were associated with roughly 15,000 TCR beta sequences in a later analysis at 0.05 false discovery rate. Common viral pathogens seemed, in a later analysis, to connect with several of the most significant clusters.

The CDR3 length is 16 residues. In germline, CDR1 is SNHLY, CDR2 FYNNEI. The PCR made use of 60 Vbeta and 13 Jbeta primers. TCRdb's copy holds only in-frame clones and misses some; the assay was immunoSEQ multiplex PCR. This sample has 200,000 or so clones, with roughly three quarters found just once. The receptor was isolated from a male donor in good health and CMV-seropositive. This sequence joins TRBV2 and TRBJ2-5; 13 nucleotides line up with TRBD2. The J call may be faulty, since TRBJ2-7 better matches the DNA end. The sequenced sample consisted of PBMCs. The CDR3 loop is CASSVGLAGDPYEQYF. The DNA of the CDR3 is TGTGCCAGCAGTGTAGGACTAGCGGGGGATCCCTACGAGCAGTACTTC.